This entry features one TCR beta chain sequence. These data belong to a study of T-cell reconstitution after alpha-beta-depleted transplantation in children. Researchers prepared the TCRbeta library using unique molecular identifiers, the study reports. TCRdb used MiXCR to reprocess the PCR reads, holding one entry per CDR3 protein. The sample has about 980,000 distinct CDR3 sequences, about 29% seen once. This CDR3 has 18 amino acids. With 4 bases clipped from V and 1 base from J, the junction kept 9 bases outside the gene matches. CDR1 is SGHDT and CDR2 is YYEEEE in the germline V gene. The sequences come from PBMCs, mostly from graft donor cells, collected 360 days after TCRalphabeta/CD19-depleted stem cell transplant. V and J are TRBV5-6 and TRBJ2-6; TRBD1 matches at 9 bases. The clonotype comes from a boy under two years old who had a stem cell transplant for SCID, so the T cells may come from the graft donor. The CDR3 is CASSTRDRVYSGANVLTF. In DNA, the CDR3 is TGTGCCAGCAGCACCCGGGACAGGGTGTATTCTGGGGCCAACGTCCTGACTTTC.